This entry concerns a single T cell receptor beta chain. This sample stems from a study of blood T cell repertoires in COVID-19. Sequencing was performed with immunoSEQ multiplex PCR; in TCRdb, only in-frame clones are kept and a portion is missing. This table has a few hundred thousand clones, roughly 88% appearing once. V lost 6 bases, J lost 7 bases, and 6 bases lay in between. The CDR3 extends over 11 amino acids. From germline, CDR1 is MNHNY and CDR2 SVGAGI (reference sequence). This receptor was identified in a man aged 18 to 29 with active or convalescent COVID-19. The sample was peripheral blood. This sequence joins TRBV6-6 and TRBJ2-2, with no clear D. CDR3 sequence reads: CASSSSGELFF. The CDR3 DNA sequence: TGTGCCAGCAGCTCCAGCGGGGAGCTGTTTTTT.